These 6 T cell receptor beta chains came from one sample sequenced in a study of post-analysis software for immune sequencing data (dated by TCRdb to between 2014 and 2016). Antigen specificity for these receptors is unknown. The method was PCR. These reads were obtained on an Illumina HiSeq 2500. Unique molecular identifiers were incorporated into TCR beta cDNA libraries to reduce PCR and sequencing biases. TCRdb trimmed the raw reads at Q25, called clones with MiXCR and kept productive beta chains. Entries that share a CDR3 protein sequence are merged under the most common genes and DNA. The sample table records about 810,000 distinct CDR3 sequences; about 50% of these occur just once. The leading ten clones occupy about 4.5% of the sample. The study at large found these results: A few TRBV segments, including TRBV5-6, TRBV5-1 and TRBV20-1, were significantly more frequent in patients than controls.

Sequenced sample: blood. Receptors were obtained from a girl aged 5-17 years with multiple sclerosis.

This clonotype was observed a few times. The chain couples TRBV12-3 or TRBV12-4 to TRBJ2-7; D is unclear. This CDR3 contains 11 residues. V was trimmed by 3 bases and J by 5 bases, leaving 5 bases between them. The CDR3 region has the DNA TGTGCCAGCAGTTTTTATAACGAGCAGTACTTC. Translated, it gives CASSFYNEQYF.

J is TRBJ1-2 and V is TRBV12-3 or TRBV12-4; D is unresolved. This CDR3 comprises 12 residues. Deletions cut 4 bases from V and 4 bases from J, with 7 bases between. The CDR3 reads CASSSLLYGYTF. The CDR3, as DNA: TGTGCCAGCAGTTCTCTGCTCTATGGCTACACCTTC.

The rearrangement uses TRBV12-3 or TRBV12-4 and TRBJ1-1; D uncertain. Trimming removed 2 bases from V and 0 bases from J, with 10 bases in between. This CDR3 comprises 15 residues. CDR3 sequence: CASSLYPTMNTEAFF. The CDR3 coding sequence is TGTGCCAGCAGTTTATACCCGACCATGAACACTGAAGCTTTCTTT.

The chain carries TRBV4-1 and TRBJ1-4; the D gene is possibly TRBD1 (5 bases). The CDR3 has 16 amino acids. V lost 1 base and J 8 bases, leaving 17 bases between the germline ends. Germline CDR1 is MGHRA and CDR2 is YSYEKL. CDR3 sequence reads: CASSQGFQGRGEKLFF. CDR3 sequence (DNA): TGCGCCAGCAGCCAAGGATTCCAGGGCCGAGGGGAAAAACTGTTTTTT.

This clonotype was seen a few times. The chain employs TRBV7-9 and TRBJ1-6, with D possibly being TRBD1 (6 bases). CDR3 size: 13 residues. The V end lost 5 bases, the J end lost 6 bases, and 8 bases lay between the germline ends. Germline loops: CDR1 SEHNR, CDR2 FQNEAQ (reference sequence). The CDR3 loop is CASSTQGNSPLHF. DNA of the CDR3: TGTGCCAGCAGCACACAGGGTAATTCACCCCTCCACTTT. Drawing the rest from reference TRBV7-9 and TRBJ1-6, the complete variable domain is DTGVSQNPRHKITKRGQNVTFRCDPISEHNRLYWYRQTLGQGPEFLTYFQNEAQLEKSRLLSDRFSAERPKGSFSTLEIQRTEQGDSAMYLCASSTQGNSPLHFGNGTRLTVT.

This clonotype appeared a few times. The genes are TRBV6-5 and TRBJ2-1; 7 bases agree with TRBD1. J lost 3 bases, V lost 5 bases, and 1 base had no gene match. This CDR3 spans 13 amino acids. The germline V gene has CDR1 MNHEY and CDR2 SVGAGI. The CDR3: CASSRQGYNEQFF. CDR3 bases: TGTGCCAGCAGTAGACAGGGCTACAATGAGCAGTTCTTC.